This T cell receptor (beta chain) was captured by sequencing in a study of post-analysis software for immune sequencing data. Study results and caveats: Patients used four to six TRBV segments, including TRBV5-6, TRBV5-1 and TRBV20-1, more often than controls.

As regards this clonotype: The target antigen is unknown.

This CDR3 spans 11 amino acids. V shed 7 bases and J shed 5 bases, with 8 bases lying between them. Germline CDR1 is MNHEY and CDR2 is SVGAGI. Included in the TCR beta cDNA libraries were unique molecular identifiers. From the PCR reads, TCRdb called clonotypes with MiXCR, one entry per CDR3 protein. The sample lists under 900,000 distinct CDR3 sequences, roughly 58% occurring once. This sequence originates from a girl aged 5-17 years with multiple sclerosis. Sequenced: blood. The V gene is TRBV6-5, the J gene TRBJ1-1; D gene ambiguous. CDR3 DNA: TGTGCCAGCAAGCGAAGTACTGAAGCTTTCTTT. It translates to CASKRSTEAFF.